Below, one T cell receptor beta chain is given with its context. TCRdb's copy holds only in-frame clones and misses some; the assay was immunoSEQ multiplex PCR. The table has roughly 30,000 clones, over 80% seen once. This entry belongs to a study of blood T cell dynamics during melanoma immunotherapy. The CDR3 is 14 amino acids. CDR1 and CDR2 from the germline V gene are MNHEY and SMNVEV (reference sequence). Trimming took off 8 bases at V and 3 bases at J, with 16 bases between the two ends. Regarding time point: week 3, after first cycle of checkpoint inhibitor. This specimen consisted of blood, obtained from a patient treated with checkpoint blockade. V and J are TRBV27 and TRBJ1-1; D is possibly TRBD1 (5 bases). The source is a human donor with melanoma. The CDR3 sequence: CASRQNPGDTEAFF. CDR3 sequence (DNA): TGTGCCAGCCGACAGAACCCGGGGGACACTGAAGCTTTCTTT.